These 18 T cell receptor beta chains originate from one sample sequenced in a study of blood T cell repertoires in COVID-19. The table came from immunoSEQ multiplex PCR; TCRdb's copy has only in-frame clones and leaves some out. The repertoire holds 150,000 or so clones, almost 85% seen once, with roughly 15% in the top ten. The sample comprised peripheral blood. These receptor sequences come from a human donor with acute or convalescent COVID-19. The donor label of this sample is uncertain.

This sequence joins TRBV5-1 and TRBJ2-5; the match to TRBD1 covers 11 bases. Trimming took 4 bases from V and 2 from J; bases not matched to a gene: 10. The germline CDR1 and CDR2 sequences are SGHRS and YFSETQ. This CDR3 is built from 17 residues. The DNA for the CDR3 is TGCGCCAGCAGCGCTGGGACAGGGGGAAATAATCAAGAGACCCAGTACTTC. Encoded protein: CASSAGTGGNNQETQYF.

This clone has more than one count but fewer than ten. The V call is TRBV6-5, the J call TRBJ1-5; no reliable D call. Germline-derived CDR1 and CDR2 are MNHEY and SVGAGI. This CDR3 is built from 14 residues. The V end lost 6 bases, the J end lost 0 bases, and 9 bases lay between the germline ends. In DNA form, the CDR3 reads TGTGCCAGCAGGTTCAGTTTTAGCAATCAGCCCCAGCATTTT. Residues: CASRFSFSNQPQHF.

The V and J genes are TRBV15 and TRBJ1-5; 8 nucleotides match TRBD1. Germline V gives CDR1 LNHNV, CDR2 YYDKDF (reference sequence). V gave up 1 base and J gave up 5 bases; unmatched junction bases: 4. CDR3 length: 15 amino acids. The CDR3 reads CATSRAAGGDQPQHF. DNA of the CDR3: TGTGCCACCAGCAGAGCGGCAGGGGGCGATCAGCCCCAGCATTTT.

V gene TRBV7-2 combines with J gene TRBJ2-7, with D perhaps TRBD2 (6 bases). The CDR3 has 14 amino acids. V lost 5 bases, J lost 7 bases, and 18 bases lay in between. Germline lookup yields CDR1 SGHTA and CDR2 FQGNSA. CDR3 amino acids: CASSATPGVGEQYF. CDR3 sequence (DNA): TGTGCCAGCAGCGCAACCCCGGGGGTAGGGGAGCAGTACTTC. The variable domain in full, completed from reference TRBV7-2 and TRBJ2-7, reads GAGVSQSPSNKVTEKGKDVELRCDPISGHTALYWYRQSLGQGLEFLIYFQGNSAPDKSGLPSDRFSAERTGGSVSTLTIQRTQQEDSAVYLCASSATPGVGEQYFGPGTRLTVT.

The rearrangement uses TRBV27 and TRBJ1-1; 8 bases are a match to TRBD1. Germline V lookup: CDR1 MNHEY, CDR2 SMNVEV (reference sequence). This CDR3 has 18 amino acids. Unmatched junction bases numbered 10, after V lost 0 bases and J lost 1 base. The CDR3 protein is CASSLSMGRGRGNTEAFF. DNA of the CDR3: TGTGCCAGCAGTTTATCGATGGGCAGGGGGCGAGGGAACACTGAAGCTTTCTTT.

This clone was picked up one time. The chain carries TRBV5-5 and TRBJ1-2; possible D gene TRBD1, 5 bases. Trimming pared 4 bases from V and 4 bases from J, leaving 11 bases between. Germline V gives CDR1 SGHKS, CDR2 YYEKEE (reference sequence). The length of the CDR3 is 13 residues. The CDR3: CASSARTGYGYTF. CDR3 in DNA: TGTGCCAGCAGCGCACGCACAGGCTATGGCTACACCTTC. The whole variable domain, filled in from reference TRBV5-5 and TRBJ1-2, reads DAGVTQSPTHLIKTRGQQVTLRCSPISGHKSVSWYQQVLGQGPQFIFQYYEKEERGRGNFPDRFSARQFPNYSSELNVNALLLGDSALYLCASSARTGYGYTFGSGTRLTVV.

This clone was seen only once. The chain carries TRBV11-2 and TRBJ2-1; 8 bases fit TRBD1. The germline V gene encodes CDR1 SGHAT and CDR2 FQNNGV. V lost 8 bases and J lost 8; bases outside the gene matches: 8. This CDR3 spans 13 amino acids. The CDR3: CASAADRGDEQFF. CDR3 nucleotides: TGTGCCAGCGCGGCCGACAGGGGTGATGAGCAGTTCTTC.

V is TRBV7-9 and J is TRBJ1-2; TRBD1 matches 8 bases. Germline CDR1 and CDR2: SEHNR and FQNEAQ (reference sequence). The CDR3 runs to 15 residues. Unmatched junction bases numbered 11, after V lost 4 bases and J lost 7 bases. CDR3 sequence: CASSSKQGAFGGYTF. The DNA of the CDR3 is TGTGCCAGCAGCTCCAAGCAGGGGGCTTTTGGTGGCTACACCTTC.

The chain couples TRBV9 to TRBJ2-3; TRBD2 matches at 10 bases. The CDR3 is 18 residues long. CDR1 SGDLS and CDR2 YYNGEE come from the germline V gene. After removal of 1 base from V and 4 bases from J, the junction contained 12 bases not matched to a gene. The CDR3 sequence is CASSVRPPSGGVADTQYF. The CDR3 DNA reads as TGTGCCAGCAGCGTAAGGCCACCCAGCGGGGGGGTAGCAGATACGCAGTATTTT.

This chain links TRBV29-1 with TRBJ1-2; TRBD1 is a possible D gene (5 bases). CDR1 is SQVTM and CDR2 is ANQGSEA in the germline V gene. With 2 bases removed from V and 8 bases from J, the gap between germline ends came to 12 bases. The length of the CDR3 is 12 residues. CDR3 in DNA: TGCAGCGTTGAACGACAGTACAGCGGCTACACCTTC. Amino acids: CSVERQYSGYTF.

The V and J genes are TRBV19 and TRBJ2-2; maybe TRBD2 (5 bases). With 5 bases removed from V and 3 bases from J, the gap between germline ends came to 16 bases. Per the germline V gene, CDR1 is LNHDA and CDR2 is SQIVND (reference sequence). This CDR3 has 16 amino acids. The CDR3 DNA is TGTGCCAGTAGTCCCCGAAGGGCGAGGGACACCGGGGAGCTGTTTTTT. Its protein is CASSPRRARDTGELFF.

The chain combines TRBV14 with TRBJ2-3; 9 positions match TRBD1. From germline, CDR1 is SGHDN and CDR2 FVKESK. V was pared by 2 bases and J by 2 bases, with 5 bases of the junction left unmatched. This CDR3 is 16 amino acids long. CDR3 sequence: CASSQPGQGPTDTQYF. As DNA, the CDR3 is TGTGCCAGCAGCCAACCGGGACAGGGTCCCACAGATACGCAGTATTTT.

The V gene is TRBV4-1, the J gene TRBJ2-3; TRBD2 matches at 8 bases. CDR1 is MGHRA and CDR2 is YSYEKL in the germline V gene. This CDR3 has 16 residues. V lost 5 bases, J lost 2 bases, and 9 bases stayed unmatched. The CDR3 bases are TGCGCCAGCAGCGAGTTTGGTAGCGGGGCCACAGATACGCAGTATTTT. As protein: CASSEFGSGATDTQYF.

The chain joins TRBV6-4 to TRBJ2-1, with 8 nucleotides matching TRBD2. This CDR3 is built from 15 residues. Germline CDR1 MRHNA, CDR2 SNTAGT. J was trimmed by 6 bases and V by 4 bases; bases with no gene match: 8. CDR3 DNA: TGTGCCAGCAGTGCGGGGGGGTTGGGATCCAATGAGCAGTTCTTC. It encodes CASSAGGLGSNEQFF.

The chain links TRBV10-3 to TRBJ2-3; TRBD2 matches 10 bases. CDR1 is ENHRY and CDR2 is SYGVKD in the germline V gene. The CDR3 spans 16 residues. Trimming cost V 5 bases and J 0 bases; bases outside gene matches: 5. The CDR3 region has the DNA TGTGCCATCAGTAGAGCGGGGGGGGGTAGCACAGATACGCAGTATTTT. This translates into CAISRAGGGSTDTQYF.

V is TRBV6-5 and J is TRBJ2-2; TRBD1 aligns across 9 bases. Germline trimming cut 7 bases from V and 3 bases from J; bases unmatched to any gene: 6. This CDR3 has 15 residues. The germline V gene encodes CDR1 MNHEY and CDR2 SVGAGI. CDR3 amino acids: CASNPGQGYTGELFF. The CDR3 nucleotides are TGTGCCAGCAACCCGGGACAGGGCTACACCGGGGAGCTGTTTTTT.

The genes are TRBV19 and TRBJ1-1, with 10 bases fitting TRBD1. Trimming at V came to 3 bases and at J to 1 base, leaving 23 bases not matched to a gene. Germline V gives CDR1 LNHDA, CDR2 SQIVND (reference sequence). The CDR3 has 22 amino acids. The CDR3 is CASSITLGRAIGQGGPNTEAFF. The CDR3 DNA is TGTGCCAGTAGTATTACCCTGGGGAGGGCAATTGGACAGGGGGGCCCGAACACTGAAGCTTTCTTT. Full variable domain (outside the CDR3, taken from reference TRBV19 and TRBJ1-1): DGGITQSPKYLFRKEGQNVTLSCEQNLNHDAMYWYRQDPGQGLRLIYYSQIVNDFQKGDIAEGYSVSREKKESFPLTVTSAQKNPTAFYLCASSITLGRAIGQGGPNTEAFFGQGTRLTVV.

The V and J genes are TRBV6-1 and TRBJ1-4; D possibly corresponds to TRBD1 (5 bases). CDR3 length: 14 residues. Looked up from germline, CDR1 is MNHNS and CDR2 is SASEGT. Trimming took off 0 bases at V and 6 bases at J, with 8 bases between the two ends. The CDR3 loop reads CASSEAGVDEKLFF. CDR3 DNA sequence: TGTGCCAGCAGTGAAGCAGGGGTGGATGAAAAACTGTTTTTT.